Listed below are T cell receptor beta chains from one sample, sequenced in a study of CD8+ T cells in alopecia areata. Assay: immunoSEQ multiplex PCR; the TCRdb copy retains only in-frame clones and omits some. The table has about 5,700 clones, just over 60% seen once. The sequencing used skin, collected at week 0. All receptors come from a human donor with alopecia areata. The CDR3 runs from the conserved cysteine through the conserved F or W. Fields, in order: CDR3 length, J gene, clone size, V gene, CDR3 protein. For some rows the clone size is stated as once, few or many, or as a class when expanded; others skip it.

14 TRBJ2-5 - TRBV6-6 CASSPGGFQETQYF
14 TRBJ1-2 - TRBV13 CASSTKVGSGHSAF
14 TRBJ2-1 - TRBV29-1 CSVDKGIEKNEQFF
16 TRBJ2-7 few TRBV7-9 CASSLAPGQGSYEQYF
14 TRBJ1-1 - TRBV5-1 CASSILDRTSEAFF
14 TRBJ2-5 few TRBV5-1 CASRGMRGRETQYF
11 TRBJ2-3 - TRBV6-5 CASSNTDTQYF
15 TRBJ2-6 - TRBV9 CASSVSHGGANVLTF
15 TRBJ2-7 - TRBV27 CASRPRDNKLHEQYF
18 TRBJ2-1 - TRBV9 CASSVVASGGASYNEQFF
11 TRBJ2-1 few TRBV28 CASSLGYEQFF
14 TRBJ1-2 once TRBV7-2 CASSFSMRANGYTF
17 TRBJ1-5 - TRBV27 CASSSFAGAYSNQPQHF
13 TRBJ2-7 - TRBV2 CASSAPTDYEQYF
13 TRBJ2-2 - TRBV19 CASSITSRVELFF
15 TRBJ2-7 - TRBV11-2 CASSPRLGYSYEQYF
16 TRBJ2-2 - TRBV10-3 CAISEKSPGSGGELFF
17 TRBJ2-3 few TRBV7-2 CASSLTSGGPAEDTQYF
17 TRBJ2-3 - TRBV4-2 CASSQAFAGGDTDTQYF
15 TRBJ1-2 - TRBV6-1 CATRSGTGLAGGYTF
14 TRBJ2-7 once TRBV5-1 CASSSDRGRYEQYF
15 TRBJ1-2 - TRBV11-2 CASSLAPSRGYGYTF
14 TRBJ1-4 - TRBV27 CASISKGLNEKLFF
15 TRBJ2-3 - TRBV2 CASSVGGGGTDTQYF
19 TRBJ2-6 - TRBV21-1 CASSLSPRQGISGANVLTF
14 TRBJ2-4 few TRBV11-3 CASSPHAGGNIQYF
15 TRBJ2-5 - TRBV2 CASSTLRTSLETQYF
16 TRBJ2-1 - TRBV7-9 CASSLTAGSSYNEQFF
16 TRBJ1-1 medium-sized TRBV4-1 CASSGLSTSMNTEAFF